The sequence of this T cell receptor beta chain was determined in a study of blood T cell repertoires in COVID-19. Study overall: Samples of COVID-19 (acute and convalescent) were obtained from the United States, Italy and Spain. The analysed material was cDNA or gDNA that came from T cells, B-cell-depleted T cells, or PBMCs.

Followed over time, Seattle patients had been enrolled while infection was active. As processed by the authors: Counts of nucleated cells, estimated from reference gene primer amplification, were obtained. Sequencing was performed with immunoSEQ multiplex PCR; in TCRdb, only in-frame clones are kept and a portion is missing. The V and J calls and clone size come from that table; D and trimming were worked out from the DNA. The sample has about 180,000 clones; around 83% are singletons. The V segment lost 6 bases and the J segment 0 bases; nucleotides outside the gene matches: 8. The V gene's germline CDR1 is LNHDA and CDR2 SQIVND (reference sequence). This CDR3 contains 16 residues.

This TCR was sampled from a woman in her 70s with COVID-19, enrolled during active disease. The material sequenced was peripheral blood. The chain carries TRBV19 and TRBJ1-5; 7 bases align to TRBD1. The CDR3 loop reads CASRRYRGYSNQPQHF. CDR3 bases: TGTGCCAGTAGGCGTTACAGGGGTTATAGCAATCAGCCCCAGCATTTT.